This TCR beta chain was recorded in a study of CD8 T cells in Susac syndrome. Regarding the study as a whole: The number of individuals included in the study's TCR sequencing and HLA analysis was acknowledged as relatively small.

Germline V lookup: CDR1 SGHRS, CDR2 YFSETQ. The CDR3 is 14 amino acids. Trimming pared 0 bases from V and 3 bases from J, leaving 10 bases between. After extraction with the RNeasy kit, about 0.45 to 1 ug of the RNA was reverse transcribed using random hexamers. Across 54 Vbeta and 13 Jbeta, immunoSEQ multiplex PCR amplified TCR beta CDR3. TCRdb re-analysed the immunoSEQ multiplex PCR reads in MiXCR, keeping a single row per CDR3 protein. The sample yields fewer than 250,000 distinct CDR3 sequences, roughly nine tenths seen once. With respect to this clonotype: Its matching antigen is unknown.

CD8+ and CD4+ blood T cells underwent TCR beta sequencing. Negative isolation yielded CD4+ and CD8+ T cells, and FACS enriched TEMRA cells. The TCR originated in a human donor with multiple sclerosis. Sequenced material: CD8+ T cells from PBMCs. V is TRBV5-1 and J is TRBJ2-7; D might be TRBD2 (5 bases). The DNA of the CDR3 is TGCGCCAGCAGCTTGGATCCCGGGGACTACGAGCAGTACTTC. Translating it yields CASSLDPGDYEQYF. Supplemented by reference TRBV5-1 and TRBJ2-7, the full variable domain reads KAGVTQTPRYLIKTRGQQVTLSCSPISGHRSVSWYQQTPGQGLQFLFEYFSETQRNKGNFPGRFSGRQFSNSRSEMNVSTLELGDSALYLCASSLDPGDYEQYFGPGTRLTVT.